This TCR beta chain was captured by sequencing in a study of CD8 T cells in Susac syndrome. The authors reverse transcribed roughly 0.5 to 1 ug RNA with random hexamers. TCRdb reanalysed the immunoSEQ multiplex PCR reads using MiXCR and keeps one entry per CDR3 protein. The profile covers tens of thousands of distinct CDR3 sequences, with less than 95% appearing a single time and around 0.4% taken by the ten largest. Germline V CDR1 and CDR2: SEHNR, FQNEAQ (reference sequence). The CDR3 loop spans 13 amino acids. Trimming pared 6 bases from V and 7 bases from J, leaving 13 bases between. This clonotype came up once.

This receptor was obtained from a human donor with multiple sclerosis. The chain combines TRBV7-9 with TRBJ1-5, with D maybe TRBD1 (5 bases). Sequences were obtained from CD8+ T cells from PBMCs. CDR3 loop: CASSPGEGQPQHF. In DNA form, the CDR3 reads TGTGCCAGCAGTCCGGGGGAGGGACAGCCCCAGCATTTT.